Listed below are T cell receptor beta chains from one sample, sequenced in a study of long-term antiretroviral therapy in people with HIV. Sequencing used immunoSEQ multiplex PCR; TCRdb keeps in-frame clones, though not all of them. Here the sample spans about 25,000 clones, about 86% being singletons. The material was unsorted PBMCs, obtained 1.2 years after starting antiretroviral therapy. The receptors shown here come from a man aged 45 to 65 with HIV. Each CDR3 is given with its conserved first and last residue. D genes are given only for firm matches. Part of the rows lack a size; the others show once, few, many or a class for expanded clones.

v_call: TRBV28
j_call: TRBJ2-1
d_call: NA
clone_size: NA
cdr3_nt: TGTGCCAGCAGCACGATCCTCAACAATGAGCAGTTCTTC
cdr3_aa: CASSTILNNEQFF

v_call: TRBV9
j_call: TRBJ2-7
d_call: TRBD1
clone_size: NA
cdr3_nt: TGTGCCAGCAGCGAGGGGACAGGGCCTCCCACCTACGAGCAGTACTTC
cdr3_aa: CASSEGTGPPTYEQYF

v_call: TRBV7-3
j_call: TRBJ2-1
d_call: TRBD1
clone_size: NA
cdr3_nt: TGTGCCAGCAGCTTCGCTCTGACAGGGGGGGGTGAGCAGTTCTTC
cdr3_aa: CASSFALTGGGEQFF

v_call: TRBV28
j_call: TRBJ1-3
d_call: NA
clone_size: NA
cdr3_nt: TGTGCCAGCAGTTTAGAGGGATCGTCTGGAAACACCATATATTTT
cdr3_aa: CASSLEGSSGNTIYF

v_call: TRBV5-5
j_call: TRBJ2-7
d_call: TRBD2
clone_size: NA
cdr3_nt: TGTGCCAGCAGCTTGTTGGAAGTGAGGCGGGGGTCCTACGAGCAGTACTTC
cdr3_aa: CASSLLEVRRGSYEQYF

v_call: TRBV28
j_call: TRBJ2-5
d_call: NA
clone_size: NA
cdr3_nt: TGTGCCAGCCGTGGGGAGACCCAGTACTTC
cdr3_aa: CASRGETQYF

v_call: TRBV6-5
j_call: TRBJ2-2
d_call: TRBD2
clone_size: NA
cdr3_nt: TGTGCCAGCGTAAGACTAGCGGGGACCGGGGAGCTGTTTTTT
cdr3_aa: CASVRLAGTGELFF

v_call: TRBV18
j_call: TRBJ1-2
d_call: TRBD1
clone_size: NA
cdr3_nt: TGTGCCAGCTCACCGGGACAGGGGAATGGCTACACCTTC
cdr3_aa: CASSPGQGNGYTF

v_call: TRBV4-3
j_call: TRBJ1-4
d_call: NA
clone_size: NA
cdr3_nt: TGCGCCAGCAGCCAATGGGGAGGGGTCGCAACTAATGAAAAACTGTTTTTT
cdr3_aa: CASSQWGGVATNEKLFF

v_call: TRBV7-9
j_call: TRBJ1-5
d_call: TRBD1
clone_size: NA
cdr3_nt: TGTGCCAGCAGCTTAGTACAGGGGGAGTTGAGCAATCAGCCCCAGCATTTT
cdr3_aa: CASSLVQGELSNQPQHF

v_call: TRBV9
j_call: TRBJ2-7
d_call: NA
clone_size: NA
cdr3_nt: TGTGCCAGCAGCCCTACGTGGTCACCTTCCTACGAGCAGTACTTC
cdr3_aa: CASSPTWSPSYEQYF

v_call: TRBV7-2
j_call: TRBJ1-2
d_call: NA
clone_size: once
cdr3_nt: TGTGCCAGCAGCTCCCTAAATTATGGCTACACCTTC
cdr3_aa: CASSSLNYGYTF

v_call: TRBV5-3
j_call: TRBJ1-5
d_call: NA
clone_size: NA
cdr3_nt: TGTGCCAGAAGCTTGAGGCAGGGTTGCAATCAGCCCCAGCATTTT
cdr3_aa: CARSLRQGCNQPQHF

v_call: TRBV25-1
j_call: TRBJ2-7
d_call: NA
clone_size: NA
cdr3_nt: TGTGCCAGCAGTCCCGAGGGAGCAGTAACATCCTACGAGCAGTACTTC
cdr3_aa: CASSPEGAVTSYEQYF

v_call: TRBV11-2
j_call: TRBJ2-7
d_call: TRBD2
clone_size: NA
cdr3_nt: TGTGCCAGCAGCTCAGTGAGGAGGCTAGCGGGGGGCAGCTACGAGCAGTACTTC
cdr3_aa: CASSSVRRLAGGSYEQYF

v_call: TRBV6-1
j_call: TRBJ2-7
d_call: NA
clone_size: once
cdr3_nt: TGTGCCAGCAGTGAAGTGACAGGTCGCCCCTACGAGCAGTACTTC
cdr3_aa: CASSEVTGRPYEQYF

v_call: TRBV6-6
j_call: TRBJ1-5
d_call: NA
clone_size: NA
cdr3_nt: TGTGCCAGCCCCCTAGGAACAGAGGTGTGTCAGCCCCAGCATTTT
cdr3_aa: CASPLGTEVCQPQHF

v_call: TRBV6-6
j_call: TRBJ1-4
d_call: NA
clone_size: NA
cdr3_nt: TGTGCCAGCAGTTACTTCCCAGATGCAACTAATGAAAAACTGTTTTTT
cdr3_aa: CASSYFPDATNEKLFF